The clone carrying this T cell receptor beta chain occurred a few times. Its specificity is unknown. This specimen belongs to a study of T cells after yellow fever vaccination. Study-wide background: Libraries from low-cell-number fractions were prepared with the SMART-Seq v4 Ultra Low Input RNA kit. Regarding the study as a whole: The booster response re-showed most primary clones: approximately 95% CD4, over 80% CD8. When the response was secondary, it was weaker but reached its peak faster, day 5 versus 15. Abundant clonotypes from the bulk population could have been carried over as contaminants into FACS-sorted repertoires.

The CDR3 consists of 15 residues. The ends were cut back, 0 bases at V and 0 bases at J, with 8 bases in the middle. CDR1 is SGDLS and CDR2 is YYNGEE in the germline V gene. From the 5' RACE reads, TCRdb called clonotypes with MiXCR, one entry per CDR3 protein. Of some 500,000 distinct CDR3 sequences listed, around an eighth are singletons. Source: PBMCs, taken on the day of the yellow fever booster vaccination. The receptor's source is a young man who received the YFV17D yellow fever vaccine. This chain links TRBV9 with TRBJ2-3; D call uncertain. CDR3 sequence reads: CASSVGPGSTDTQYF. CDR3 coding DNA: TGTGCCAGCAGCGTAGGCCCCGGCAGCACAGATACGCAGTATTTT.